This T cell receptor (beta chain) derives from a study of T cells in Graves' hyperthyroidism and ophthalmopathy. What was amplified from RNA transcripts were TCR beta CDR3 regions. The TCR CDR3 first-round RT-PCR relied on the HTBI primer set. In TCRdb, the multiplex PCR reads were re-called with MiXCR into one record per CDR3 protein. The table has about 92,000 distinct CDR3 sequences, over 50% seen once. The CDR3 sequence is 13 residues long. The germline CDR1 and CDR2 sequences are ENHRY and SYGVKD. Absence of ophthalmopathy progression within 18 months defined stable Graves' hyperthyroidism. Those with hyperthyroidism were 18 to 65 years old, newly diagnosed, and ill for under 2 months. Orbital computed tomography and thyroid ultrasound, together with serum TRAb and thyroxine and clinical symptoms, were used for diagnoses. Fresh 10 ml peripheral blood yielded PBMCs. Concerning this clonotype itself: One end of the junction varies from germline; a read error may be responsible.

The chain has TRBV10-3 and TRBJ1-2; weak D call: TRBD1 (5 bases). This TCR came from a woman aged 40 to 50 with Graves' hyperthyroidism. Sequencing input: blood. This CDR3 reads CAISVDSGGGCTF. Written as DNA, the CDR3 is TGTGCCATCAGCGTCGACAGCGGTGGAGGCTGCACCTTC.